The present TCR beta chain was sequenced within a study of blood T cells in healthy people across ages. Overall study context: The capture of about one barcoded beta molecule per two T cells was achieved by template switching.

This clonotype was observed once. There are 14 residues in the CDR3. J lost 4 bases, V lost 4 bases, and 6 bases had no gene match. The germline CDR1 and CDR2 sequences are DFQATT and SNEGSKA (reference sequence). The second PCR ran about 6 to 11 cycles with a sample-barcoded 5' primer and J-beta primers. TCRdb re-analysed the 5' RACE reads in MiXCR, keeping a single row per CDR3 protein. The data show fewer than 950,000 distinct CDR3 sequences, about 34% seen once. This receptor was taken from a man aged 18 to 29 in good health. This rearrangement joins TRBV20-1 to TRBJ2-5; the match to TRBD1 covers 10 bases. The sample taken for sequencing was blood. The chain's CDR3 is CSATLGTGVETQYF. The CDR3 DNA is TGCAGTGCTACCCTCGGGACAGGGGTAGAGACCCAGTACTTC.